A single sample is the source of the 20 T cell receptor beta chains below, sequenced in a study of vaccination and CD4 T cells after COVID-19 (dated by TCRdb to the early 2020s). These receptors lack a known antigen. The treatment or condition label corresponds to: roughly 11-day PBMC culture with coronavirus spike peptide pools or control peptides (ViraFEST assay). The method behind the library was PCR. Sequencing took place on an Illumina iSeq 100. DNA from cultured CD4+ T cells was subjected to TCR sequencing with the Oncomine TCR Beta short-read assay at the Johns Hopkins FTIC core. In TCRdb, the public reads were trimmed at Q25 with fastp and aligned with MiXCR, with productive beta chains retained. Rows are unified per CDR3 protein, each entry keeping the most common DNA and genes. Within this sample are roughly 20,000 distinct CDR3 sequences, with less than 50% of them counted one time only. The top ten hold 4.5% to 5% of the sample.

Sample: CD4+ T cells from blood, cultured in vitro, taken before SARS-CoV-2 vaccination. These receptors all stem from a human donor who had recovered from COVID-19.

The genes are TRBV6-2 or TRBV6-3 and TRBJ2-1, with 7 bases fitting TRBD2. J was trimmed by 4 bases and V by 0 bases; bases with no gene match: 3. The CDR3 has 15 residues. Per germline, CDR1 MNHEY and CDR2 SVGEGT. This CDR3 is CASSYSGGKYNEQFF. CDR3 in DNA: TGTGCCAGCAGTTACTCGGGGGGGAAGTACAATGAGCAGTTCTTC.

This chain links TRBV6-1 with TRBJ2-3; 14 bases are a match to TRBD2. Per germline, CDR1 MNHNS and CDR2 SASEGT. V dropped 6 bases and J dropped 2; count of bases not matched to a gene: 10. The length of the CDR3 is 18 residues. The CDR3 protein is CASRAYGTSGGATDTQYF. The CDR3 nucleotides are TGTGCCAGCAGAGCTTACGGGACTAGCGGGGGAGCCACAGATACGCAGTATTTT.

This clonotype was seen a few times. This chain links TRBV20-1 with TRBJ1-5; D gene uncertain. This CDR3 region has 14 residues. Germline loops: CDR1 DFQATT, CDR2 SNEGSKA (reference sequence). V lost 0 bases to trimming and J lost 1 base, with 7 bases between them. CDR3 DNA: TGCAGTGCTAGAGATCGTCGGAGCAATCAGCCCCAGCATTTT. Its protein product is CSARDRRSNQPQHF.

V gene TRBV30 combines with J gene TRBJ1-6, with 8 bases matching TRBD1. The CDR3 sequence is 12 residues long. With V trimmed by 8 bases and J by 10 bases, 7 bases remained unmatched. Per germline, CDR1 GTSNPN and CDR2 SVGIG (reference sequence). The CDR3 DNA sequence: TGTGCCGCTGACAGGGGACAATCACCCCTCCACTTT. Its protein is CAADRGQSPLHF.

For the CDR3, the DNA is TGTGCCAGCAGTGGACCGGACAGCGGACATCGGACCCAGTACTTC. It yields the protein CASSGPDSGHRTQYF. The gene calls are TRBV28 and TRBJ2-5; D may be TRBD1 (6 bases). The CDR3 covers 15 residues. Trimming removed 5 bases from V and 7 bases from J, with 20 bases in between. From germline, CDR1 is MDHEN and CDR2 SYDVKM.

CDR3 residues: CSAQREGGSEQFF. The CDR3 region has the DNA TGCAGTGCCCAGCGGGAGGGCGGGAGTGAGCAGTTCTTC. The gene calls are TRBV20-1 and TRBJ2-1, with 10 positions matching TRBD2. This CDR3 comprises 13 residues. CDR1 is DFQATT and CDR2 is SNEGSKA in the germline V gene (reference sequence). Unmatched junction bases numbered 8, after V lost 6 bases and J lost 9 bases.

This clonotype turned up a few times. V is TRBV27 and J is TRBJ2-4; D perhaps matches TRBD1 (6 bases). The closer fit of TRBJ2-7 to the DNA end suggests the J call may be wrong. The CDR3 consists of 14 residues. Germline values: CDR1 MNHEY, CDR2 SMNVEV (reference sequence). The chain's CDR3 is CASSLARGRNEQYF. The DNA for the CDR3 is TGTGCCAGCAGTTTAGCCAGGGGTCGGAACGAGCAGTACTTC.

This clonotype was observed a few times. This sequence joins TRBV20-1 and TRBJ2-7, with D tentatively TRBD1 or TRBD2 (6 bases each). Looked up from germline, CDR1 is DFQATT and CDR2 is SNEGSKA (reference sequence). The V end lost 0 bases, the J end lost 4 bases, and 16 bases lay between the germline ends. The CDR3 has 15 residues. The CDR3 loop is CSARDVRGVLYEQYF. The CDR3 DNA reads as TGCAGTGCTAGAGATGTAAGGGGGGTTCTATACGAGCAGTACTTC.

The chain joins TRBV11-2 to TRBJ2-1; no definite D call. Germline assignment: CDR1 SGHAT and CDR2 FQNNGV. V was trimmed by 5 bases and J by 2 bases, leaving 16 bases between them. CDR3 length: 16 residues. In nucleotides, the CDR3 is TGTGCCAGCAGCCTCCAACATTCGATCCCCTACAATGAGCAGTTCTTC. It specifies CASSLQHSIPYNEQFF.

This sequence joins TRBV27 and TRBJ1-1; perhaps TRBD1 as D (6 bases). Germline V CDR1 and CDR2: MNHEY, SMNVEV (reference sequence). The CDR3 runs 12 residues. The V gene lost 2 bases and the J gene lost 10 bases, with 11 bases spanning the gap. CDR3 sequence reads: CASSLGRGRAFF. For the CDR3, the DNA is TGTGCCAGCAGTTTAGGGCGGGGGCGAGCTTTCTTT.

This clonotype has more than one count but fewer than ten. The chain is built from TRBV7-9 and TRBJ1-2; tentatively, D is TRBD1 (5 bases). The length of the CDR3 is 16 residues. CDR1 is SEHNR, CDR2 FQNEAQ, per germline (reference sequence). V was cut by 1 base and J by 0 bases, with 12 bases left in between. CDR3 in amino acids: CASSLDTGGTNYGYTF. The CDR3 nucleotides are TGTGCCAGCAGCTTAGATACAGGCGGAACTAACTATGGCTACACCTTC.

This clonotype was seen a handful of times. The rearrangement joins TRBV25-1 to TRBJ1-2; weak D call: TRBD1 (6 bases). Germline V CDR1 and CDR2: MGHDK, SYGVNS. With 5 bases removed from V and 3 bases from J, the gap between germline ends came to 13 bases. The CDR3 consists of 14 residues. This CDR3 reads CASSPPGAYYGYTF. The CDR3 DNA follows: TGTGCCAGCAGTCCCCCGGGGGCTTACTATGGCTACACCTTC.

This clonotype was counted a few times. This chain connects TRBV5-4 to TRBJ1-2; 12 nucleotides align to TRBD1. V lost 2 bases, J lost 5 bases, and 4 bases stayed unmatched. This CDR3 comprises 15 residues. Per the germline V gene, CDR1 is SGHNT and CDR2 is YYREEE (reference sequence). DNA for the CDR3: TGTGCCAGCAGCTTTCCGGGACAGGGGGCTTATGGCTACACCTTC. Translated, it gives CASSFPGQGAYGYTF.

CDR3 DNA sequence: TGTGCCAGCAGTGAATACTCGGGGGCAGCCTATGGCTACACCTTC. Protein sequence: CASSEYSGAAYGYTF. The V and J genes are TRBV25-1 and TRBJ1-2; TRBD1 is a possible D gene (6 bases). The V end was cut by 0 bases, the J end by 4 bases, with 12 bases between. This CDR3 region has 15 residues. Germline V gene lookup returns CDR1 MGHDK and CDR2 SYGVNS.

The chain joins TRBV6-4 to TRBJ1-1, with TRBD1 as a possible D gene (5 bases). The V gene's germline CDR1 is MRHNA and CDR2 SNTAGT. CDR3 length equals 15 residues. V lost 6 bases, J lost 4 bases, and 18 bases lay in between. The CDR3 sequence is CASRTDSLISTEAFF. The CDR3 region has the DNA TGTGCCAGCAGGACAGACAGCCTAATATCCACTGAAGCTTTCTTT.

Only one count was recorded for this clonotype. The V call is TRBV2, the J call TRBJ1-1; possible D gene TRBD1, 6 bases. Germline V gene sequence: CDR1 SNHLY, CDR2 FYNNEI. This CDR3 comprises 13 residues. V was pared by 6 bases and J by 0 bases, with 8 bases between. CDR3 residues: CASRTGMNTEAFF. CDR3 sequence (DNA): TGTGCCAGCAGAACAGGGATGAACACTGAAGCTTTCTTT.

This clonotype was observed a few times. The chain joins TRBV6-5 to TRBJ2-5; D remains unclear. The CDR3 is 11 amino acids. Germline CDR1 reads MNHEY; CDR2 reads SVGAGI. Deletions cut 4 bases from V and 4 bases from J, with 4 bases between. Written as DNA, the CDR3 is TGTGCCAGCAGTTGGGGAGAGACCCAGTACTTC. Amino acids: CASSWGETQYF.

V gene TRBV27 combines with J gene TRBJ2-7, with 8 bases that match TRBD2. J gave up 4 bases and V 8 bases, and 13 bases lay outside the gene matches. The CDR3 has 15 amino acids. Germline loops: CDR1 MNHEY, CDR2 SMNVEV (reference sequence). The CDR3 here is CASAREAWRVYEQYF. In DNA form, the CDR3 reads TGTGCCAGCGCGCGGGAGGCCTGGAGGGTTTACGAGCAGTACTTC.

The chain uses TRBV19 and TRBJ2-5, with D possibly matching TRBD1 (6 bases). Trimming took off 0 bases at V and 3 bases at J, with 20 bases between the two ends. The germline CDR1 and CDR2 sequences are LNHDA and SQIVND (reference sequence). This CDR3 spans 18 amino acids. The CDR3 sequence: CASSIDLTGLRVKETQYF. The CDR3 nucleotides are TGTGCCAGTAGTATAGATCTAACAGGGTTGCGTGTGAAAGAGACCCAGTACTTC.

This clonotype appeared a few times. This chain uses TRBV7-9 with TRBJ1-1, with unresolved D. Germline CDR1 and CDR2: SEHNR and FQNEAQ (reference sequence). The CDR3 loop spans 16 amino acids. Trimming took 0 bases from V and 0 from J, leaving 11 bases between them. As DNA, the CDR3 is TGTGCCAGCAGCTTAGCTTCACGGACCTTGAACACTGAAGCTTTCTTT. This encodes CASSLASRTLNTEAFF.